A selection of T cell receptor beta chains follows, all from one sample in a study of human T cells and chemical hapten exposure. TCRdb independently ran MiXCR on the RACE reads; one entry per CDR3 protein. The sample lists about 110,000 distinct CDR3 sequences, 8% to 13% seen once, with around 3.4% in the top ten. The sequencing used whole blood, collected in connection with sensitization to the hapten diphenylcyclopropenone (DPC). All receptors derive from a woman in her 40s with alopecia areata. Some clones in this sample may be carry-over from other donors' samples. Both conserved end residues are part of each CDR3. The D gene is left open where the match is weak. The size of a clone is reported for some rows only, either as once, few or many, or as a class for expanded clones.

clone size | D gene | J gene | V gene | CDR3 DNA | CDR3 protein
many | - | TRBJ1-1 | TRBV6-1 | TGTGCCAGCAGGTTTCTGACCTCTGTGGGCACTGAAGCTTTCTTT | CASRFLTSVGTEAFF
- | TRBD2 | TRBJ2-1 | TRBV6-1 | TGTGCCAGCAGCGAGACTAGCGGGAACCCCAGGGGGGGGCTCTTC | CASSETSGNPRGGLF
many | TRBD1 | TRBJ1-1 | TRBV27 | TGTGCCAGCAGTTTCGGAACAGGGGGCGTTACTGAAGCTTTCTTT | CASSFGTGGVTEAFF
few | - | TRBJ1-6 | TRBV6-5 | TGTGCCAGCAGTTACAAAGCGGACCCCTCCCCCCTCCACTTT | CASSYKADPSPLHF
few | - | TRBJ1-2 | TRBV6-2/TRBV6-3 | TGTGCCAGCCACCCACAGGGAGCCGGGTCTAACTATGGCTACACCTTC | CASHPQGAGSNYGYTF
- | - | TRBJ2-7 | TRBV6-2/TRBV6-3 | TGTGCCAGCAGTTACTCGAGTGGAGGACAGACCAACTCATTCTACGAGCAGTACTTC | CASSYSSGGQTNSFYEQYF
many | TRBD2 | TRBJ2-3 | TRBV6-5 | TGTGCCAGCAGTTATACCGTCGGGCTAGCGGAAAATCAGTATTTT | CASSYTVGLAENQYF
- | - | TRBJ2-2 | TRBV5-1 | TGCGCCAGCAGCTTGTTGGCGGGATCGACCGGGGAGCTGTTTTTT | CASSLLAGSTGELFF
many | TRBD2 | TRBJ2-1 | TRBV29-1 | TGCAGCGTCGCAGGCGGGGGGGCCTACAATGAGCAGTTCTTC | CSVAGGGAYNEQFF
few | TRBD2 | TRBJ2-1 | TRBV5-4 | TGTGCCAGCAGCTTGTCCGGACTAGGCAATGAGCAGTTCTTC | CASSLSGLGNEQFF
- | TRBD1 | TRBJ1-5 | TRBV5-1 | TGCGCCAGCAGCTTTGGACAGGGCCCCGATCAGCCCCAGCATTTT | CASSFGQGPDQPQHF
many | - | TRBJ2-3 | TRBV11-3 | TGTGCCAGCAGCTTAGCGGGGCCGGGCACAGATACGCAGTATTTT | CASSLAGPGTDTQYF
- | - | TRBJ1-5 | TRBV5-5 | TGTGCCAGCAGCCCGGGGGGACCGGGACATCGGCCTCAGCCCCAGCATTTT | CASSPGGPGHRPQPQHF
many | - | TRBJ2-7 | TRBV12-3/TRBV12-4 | TGTGCCAGCAGCCCGGGATTCCTCTACGAGCAGTACTTC | CASSPGFLYEQYF
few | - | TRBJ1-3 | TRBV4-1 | TGCGCCAGCAGCTCCGACGTAGGCCCTGGAAACACCATATATTTT | CASSSDVGPGNTIYF
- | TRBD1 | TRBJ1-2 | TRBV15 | TGTGCCACCAGCAGAGGAGGGGACAGGGGGCTGATTGGCTACACCTTC | CATSRGGDRGLIGYTF
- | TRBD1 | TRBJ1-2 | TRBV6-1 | TGTGCCAGCAGTGGGAGGACAGGGGATAGGGGCTACACCTTC | CASSGRTGDRGYTF
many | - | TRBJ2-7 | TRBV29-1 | TGCAGCGTTGATGACTCCGGAGGGAACTACGAGCAGTACTTC | CSVDDSGGNYEQYF
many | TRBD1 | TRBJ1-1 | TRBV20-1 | TGCAGTGCTAGAGTCAGCGGACAGGGATGGTACACTGAAGCTTTCTTT | CSARVSGQGWYTEAFF
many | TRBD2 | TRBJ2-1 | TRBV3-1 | TGTGCCAGCAGCCAAGAATTTCGGGGGGGTGAGCAGTTCTTC | CASSQEFRGGEQFF
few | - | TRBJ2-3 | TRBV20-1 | TGCAGTGCTAGACCGACAGGCACAGATACGCAGTATTTT | CSARPTGTDTQYF
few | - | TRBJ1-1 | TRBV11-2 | TGTGCCAGCAGCTTAGATGGTGGTGTCGATTTCTTT | CASSLDGGVDFF
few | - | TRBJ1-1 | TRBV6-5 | TGTGCCAGCAGTTACAGGGACCCAGGGAAAGCTTTCTTT | CASSYRDPGKAFF
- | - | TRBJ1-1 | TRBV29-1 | TGCAGCGTTGTGAAGGCCTGGGATACTGAAGCTTTCTTT | CSVVKAWDTEAFF
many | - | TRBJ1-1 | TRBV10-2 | TGCGCCAGCAGTGAGCCTAGACCAGTCACTGAAGCTTTCTTT | CASSEPRPVTEAFF
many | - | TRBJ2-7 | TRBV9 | TGTGCCAGCAGCGTAGCTGGTAACTACGAGCAGTACTTC | CASSVAGNYEQYF